This TCR beta chain was sequenced in a study of cytomegalovirus exposure and HLA in healthy donors. Study observations and caveats: A highly shared variant cluster was judged a likely technical artifact.

It was with 60 Vbeta and 13 Jbeta primers that the PCR ran. TCRdb's copy holds only in-frame clones and misses some; the assay was immunoSEQ multiplex PCR. The table shows over 150,000 clones, with 65% to 70% occurring only once. The V gene's germline CDR1 is GTSNPN and CDR2 SVGIG (reference sequence). The CDR3 is 15 amino acids. V was pared by 2 bases and J by 0 bases, with 11 bases between. Concerning this clone itself: As yet, its antigen is unknown.

Sequences were obtained from PBMCs. The chain has TRBV30 and TRBJ2-1; D remains ambiguous. The receptor's source is a woman aged 18 to 35 in good health and CMV-seropositive. The CDR3 coding sequence is TGTGCCTGGAGTAACCGTAGGAGCTCCTACAATGAGCAGTTCTTC. Protein product: CAWSNRRSSYNEQFF.